The 32 T cell receptor beta chains reported below all come from one sample, sequenced in a study of shared clonotypes between healthy human individuals (dated by TCRdb to the early 2020s). The protocol used for the library was the immunoSEQ multiplex PCR assay. The source is immuneACCESS, and TCRdb retained only in-frame sequences with V and J called. Part of the clones is not carried over; for the studies checked, unresolved V genes explain less than half of this, and the remainder is unexplained. For this sample the table gives 400,000 to 500,000 clones, of which 70% to 85% were detected only once. Approximately 12% of the sample rests with the top ten. Sequencing was carried out using PBMCs. These receptors were obtained from a woman between 35 and 50 years old in good health. Some clones in this sample may be carry-over from other donors' samples.

The chain uses TRBV11-2 and TRBJ1-1; D not resolved. CDR3 length: 11 residues. The germline CDR1 and CDR2 sequences are SGHAT and FQNNGV. Trimming stripped 4 bases from V and 4 bases from J, with 4 bases between. DNA for the CDR3: TGTGCCAGCAGCTCGTTCACTGAAGCTTTCTTT. Translated, it gives CASSSFTEAFF.

This chain joins TRBV14 and TRBJ2-7, with TRBD1 identical over 8 bases. From germline, CDR1 is SGHDN and CDR2 FVKESK. V gave up 4 bases and J gave up 2 bases; unmatched junction bases: 16. CDR3 length: 18 amino acids. The CDR3 DNA reads TGTGCCAGCAGCCCCTCTACCCGGGCGGACAGGGCGCCCTACGAGCAGTACTTC. Residues: CASSPSTRADRAPYEQYF. The full variable domain, in which reference TRBV14 and TRBJ2-7 provide the parts outside the CDR3, is EAGVTQFPSHSVIEKGQTVTLRCDPISGHDNLYWYRRVMGKEIKFLLHFVKESKQDESGMPNNRFLAERTGGTYSTLKVQPAELEDSGVYFCASSPSTRADRAPYEQYFGPGTRLTVT.

The rearrangement joins TRBV27 to TRBJ1-5, with 9 bases matching TRBD1. The germline gives CDR1 MNHEY, CDR2 SMNVEV (reference sequence). The CDR3 totals 15 residues. J gave up 4 bases and V 3 bases, and 4 bases lay outside the gene matches. CDR3: CASSLSGQGNQPQHF. The DNA of the CDR3 is TGTGCCAGCAGTTTGTCTGGACAGGGGAATCAGCCCCAGCATTTT.

About this clone itself: Other nucleotide sequences from this sample produce the same CDR3. The chain links TRBV28 to TRBJ2-2; weak D call: TRBD1 (5 bases). V was pared by 0 bases and J by 0 bases, with 8 bases between. CDR3 length: 16 amino acids. Looked up from germline, CDR1 is MDHEN and CDR2 is SYDVKM. CDR3 amino acids: CASSLWTVTNTGELFF. CDR3 nucleotides: TGTGCCAGCAGTTTATGGACAGTTACGAACACCGGGGAGCTGTTTTTT.

The chain joins TRBV30 to TRBJ1-3; the D is unclear. Germline V gene sequence: CDR1 GTSNPN, CDR2 SVGIG (reference sequence). Between the trimmed V and J ends, which lost 3 bases and 4 bases, there was a span of 16 bases. CDR3 length equals 15 residues. This CDR3 is CAWRLASAGGNTIYF. The CDR3 nucleotides read TGTGCCTGGAGATTGGCGTCGGCTGGGGGAAACACCATATATTTT.

The gene calls are TRBV2 and TRBJ2-7; TRBD1 matches 12 bases. Germline V gene data show CDR1 as SNHLY and CDR2 as FYNNEI. CDR3 size: 15 residues. J gave up 6 bases and V 6 bases, and 9 bases lay outside the gene matches. The CDR3 loop reads CASSTGQGALGEQYF. The CDR3 nucleotides are TGTGCCAGCAGCACGGGACAGGGGGCGTTGGGCGAGCAGTACTTC.

The table lists this clone with many counts. Other DNA sequences from this sample encode an identical CDR3 as well. This chain joins TRBV11-2 and TRBJ2-7, with 8 bases fitting TRBD1. The V gene end was trimmed by 3 bases and the J gene end by 5 bases; junction bases not matched to a gene: 6. Germline CDR1 reads SGHAT; CDR2 reads FQNNGV. This CDR3 contains 14 residues. This CDR3 is CASSFRTGQDEQYF. CDR3 bases: TGTGCCAGCAGCTTTCGGACAGGGCAGGACGAGCAGTACTTC. Full variable domain (outside the CDR3, taken from reference TRBV11-2 and TRBJ2-7): EAGVAQSPRYKIIEKRQSVAFWCNPISGHATLYWYQQILGQGPKLLIQFQNNGVVDDSQLPKDRFSAERLKGVDSTLKIQPAKLEDSAVYLCASSFRTGQDEQYFGPGTRLTVT.

This chain joins TRBV16 and TRBJ2-7; D not certain. CDR1 KGHSY and CDR2 FQNENV come from the germline V gene. V was shortened by 0 bases and J by 5 bases, with 8 bases between the two germline ends. This CDR3 has 13 amino acids. The CDR3 DNA reads as TGTGCCAGCAGCCAATCCTCCGGAAACGAGCAGTACTTC. Its translation: CASSQSSGNEQYF.

This chain joins TRBV9 and TRBJ1-4; tentative D call: TRBD1 (6 bases). The length of the CDR3 is 15 residues. The V gene lost 4 bases and the J gene lost 8 bases, with 18 bases spanning the gap. Germline CDR1 SGDLS, CDR2 YYNGEE. In nucleotides, the CDR3 is TGTGCCAGCAGCCCCCGGGGGCAGGGTCGGGAAAAACTGTTTTTT. Translation gives CASSPRGQGREKLFF.

The chain couples TRBV18 to TRBJ1-1; D is unclear. Germline lookup yields CDR1 KGHSH and CDR2 LQKENI. The CDR3 is 12 residues long. V shed 1 base and J shed 11 bases, with 11 bases lying between them. The CDR3 sequence is CASSPLSGLAFF. In nucleotides, the CDR3 is TGTGCCAGCTCACCACTTTCGGGTTTGGCTTTCTTT.

This chain uses TRBV29-1 with TRBJ2-7; 9 nucleotides line up with TRBD1. The CDR3 has 13 residues. V trimming: 6 bases; J trimming: 6 bases; junction bases outside the gene matches: 9. CDR1 and CDR2 (germline): SQVTM, ANQGSEA. The CDR3 reads CSVDVGTGTEQYF. The CDR3 nucleotides are TGCAGCGTCGACGTAGGGACAGGGACCGAGCAGTACTTC.

V is TRBV18 and J is TRBJ2-3; perhaps D is TRBD1 or TRBD2 (5 bases each). CDR3 length: 14 amino acids. With 3 bases removed from V and 8 bases from J, the gap between germline ends came to 15 bases. Germline V lookup: CDR1 KGHSH, CDR2 LQKENI. This CDR3 reads CASSPDRAGGTQYF. In nucleotides, the CDR3 is TGTGCCAGCTCACCGGACCGGGCTGGGGGTACGCAGTATTTT.

The genes are TRBV5-4 and TRBJ2-7, with TRBD1 matching 7 bases. CDR3 length: 14 residues. CDR1 is SGHNT and CDR2 is YYREEE in the germline V gene (reference sequence). The V gene end was trimmed by 0 bases and the J gene end by 4 bases; junction bases not matched to a gene: 4. Here the CDR3 reads CASSLEGARYEQYF. CDR3 sequence (DNA): TGTGCCAGCAGCTTGGAGGGGGCGCGGTACGAGCAGTACTTC.

J is TRBJ2-1 and V is TRBV28; TRBD2 aligns across 10 bases. The V gene end was trimmed by 2 bases and the J gene end by 6 bases; junction bases not matched to a gene: 7. Germline CDR1 and CDR2: MDHEN and SYDVKM. This CDR3 is 16 amino acids long. CDR3 loop: CASSLVGLAGANEQFF. The CDR3 nucleotides read TGTGCCAGCAGTTTAGTGGGGCTAGCGGGAGCCAATGAGCAGTTCTTC.

V is TRBV11-2 and J is TRBJ1-1, with D unclear. The CDR3 covers 15 residues. V dropped 0 bases and J dropped 6 bases, with 14 bases sitting between them. Germline values: CDR1 SGHAT, CDR2 FQNNGV. The CDR3 loop is CASSLDLDGWAEAFF. In nucleotides, the CDR3 is TGTGCCAGCAGCTTAGATCTGGACGGGTGGGCTGAAGCTTTCTTT.

The chain's CDR3 is CASSHTAAIAGAINEQFF. The CDR3 DNA sequence: TGTGCCAGCAGCCACACCGCTGCTATAGCGGGAGCAATAAATGAGCAGTTCTTC. The genes are TRBV7-8 and TRBJ2-1; TRBD2 aligns across 9 bases. The V gene's germline CDR1 is SGHVS and CDR2 FQNEAQ. The CDR3 totals 18 residues. J lost 7 bases, V lost 5 bases, and 18 bases had no gene match. Full variable domain (missing parts from reference TRBV7-8 and TRBJ2-1): GAGVSQSPRYKVAKRGQDVALRCDPISGHVSLFWYQQALGQGPEFLTYFQNEAQLDKSGLPSDRFFAERPEGSVSTLKIQRTQQEDSAVYLCASSHTAAIAGAINEQFFGPGTRLTVL.

The gene calls are TRBV27 and TRBJ2-1; D may be TRBD2 (6 bases). Germline-derived CDR1 and CDR2 are MNHEY and SMNVEV (reference sequence). CDR3 length: 15 amino acids. Trimming removed 7 bases at V and 8 bases at J, with 21 bases between. CDR3 sequence (DNA): TGTGCCAGCAACCGTAGAGGGACTCCCGACGATGAGCAGTTCTTC. This translates into CASNRRGTPDDEQFF.

CDR3 protein: CASSVSGQGPYGYTF. In DNA, the CDR3 is TGTGCCAGCAGCGTATCAGGACAGGGGCCCTATGGCTACACCTTC. The gene calls are TRBV9 and TRBJ1-2; 9 bases map to TRBD1. The CDR3 is made up of 15 amino acids. V shed 1 base, J shed 4 bases, and the junction held 5 bases outside the gene matches. Germline CDR1 is SGDLS and CDR2 is YYNGEE.

The rearrangement uses TRBV12-2 and TRBJ2-4; the table gives TRBD2 as D, unverified against the DNA. TRBV12-2 is deemed a pseudogene. The CDR3 extends over 16 amino acids. CDR3 DNA sequence: TGTGCAAGTCGCCCCCCCCCGCGTCTGAGTGGAAACATTCAGTACTTC. Its protein product is CASRPPPRLSGNIQYF.

This clone was recorded only once. The chain uses TRBV18 and TRBJ2-3; the D is unclear. Trimming left V 0 bases short and J 4 bases short, with 5 bases between. In germline, CDR1 is KGHSH, CDR2 LQKENI. This CDR3 is 13 amino acids long. The CDR3 is CASSPPGPDTQYF. The CDR3 nucleotides are TGTGCCAGCTCACCACCGGGTCCAGATACGCAGTATTTT.

As for this clone: A read error may produce the germline difference seen at one junction end. V usage is TRBV19 and J usage is TRBJ2-5; D tentatively fits TRBD1 or TRBD2 (5 bases each). This CDR3 spans 15 amino acids. Per germline, CDR1 LNHDA and CDR2 SQIVND (reference sequence). CDR3 in DNA: TGTGCCGGTAGTCGTGTAGTAGGGACCGACGAGACCCAGTACTTC. It translates to CAGSRVVGTDETQYF. Looking up the rest from reference TRBV19 and TRBJ2-5 gives the full variable domain: DGGITQSPKYLFRKEGQNVTLSCEQNLNHDAMYWYRQDPGQGLRLIYYSQIVNDFQKGDIAEGYSVSREKKESFPLTVTSAQKNPTAFYLCAGSRVVGTDETQYFGPGTRLLVL.

This chain links TRBV9 with TRBJ1-4, with D unclear. V gave up 0 bases and J gave up 6 bases, with 9 bases separating them. From germline, CDR1 is SGDLS and CDR2 YYNGEE. This CDR3 has 14 amino acids. CDR3 residues: CASSVDWGDEKLFF. The DNA for the CDR3 is TGTGCCAGCAGCGTAGATTGGGGAGATGAAAAACTGTTTTTT. The entire variable domain, with the rest obtained from reference TRBV9 and TRBJ1-4, is as follows: DSGVTQTPKHLITATGQRVTLRCSPRSGDLSVYWYQQSLDQGLQFLIQYYNGEERAKGNILERFSAQQFPDLHSELNLSSLELGDSALYFCASSVDWGDEKLFFGSGTQLSVL.

This clone was found once. The final CDR3 position lacks the conserved phenylalanine or tryptophan, pointing to a likely read error. The V call is TRBV19, the J call TRBJ2-7, with 15 bases matching TRBD2. CDR1 and CDR2 (germline): LNHDA, SQIVND (reference sequence). The CDR3 spans 15 residues. CDR3 nucleotide sequence: TGTGTCAGTAGTAACGGACTAGCGGGAGGGTACGAGCAGTACTTA. Protein: CVSSNGLAGGYEQYL.

V gene TRBV30 combines with J gene TRBJ1-2; D gene uncertain. The CDR3 has 13 residues. Deletions cut 0 bases from V and 4 bases from J, with 9 bases between. Per germline, CDR1 GTSNPN and CDR2 SVGIG (reference sequence). The CDR3, as DNA: TGTGCCTGGAGTGTAACGGCGGGCTATGGCTACACCTTC. Residues: CAWSVTAGYGYTF.

In the case of this clone: A much more abundant neighbour one base away suggests this may be a read error. The same CDR3 arises from other DNA sequences in this sample as well. The genes are TRBV9 and TRBJ2-3; TRBD2 aligns across 7 bases. The CDR3 is 16 residues long. Germline assignment: CDR1 SGDLS and CDR2 YYNGEE. Trimming at V came to 3 bases and at J to 2 bases, leaving 9 bases not matched to a gene. CDR3 DNA sequence: TGTGCCAGCAGCGGACTAGCAGGACAAATCACAGATACGCAGTATTTT. Amino acid sequence: CASSGLAGQITDTQYF.

This clone was observed at least ten times. The chain recombines TRBV7-2 with TRBJ2-1, with TRBD2 matching 8 bases. With 3 bases clipped from V and 9 bases from J, the junction kept 7 bases outside the gene matches. Germline V CDR1 and CDR2: SGHTA, FQGNSA. The length of the CDR3 is 14 residues. CDR3 nucleotides: TGTGCCAGCAGCTTTAGCGGGACCCTCGGTGAGCAGTTCTTC. Translated: CASSFSGTLGEQFF.

The chain recombines TRBV5-1 with TRBJ2-1, with a tentative D call TRBD1 (5 bases). CDR1 is SGHRS and CDR2 is YFSETQ in the germline V gene. The CDR3 loop spans 14 amino acids. Trimming removed 2 bases at V and 5 bases at J, with 11 bases between. The DNA for the CDR3 is TGCGCCAGCAGCTTCTCAGGGTACAACAATGAGCAGTTCTTC. Protein product: CASSFSGYNNEQFF.

The J gene is TRBJ1-1, the V gene TRBV5-6, with 10 nucleotides matching TRBD1. Trimming took 0 bases from V and 0 from J; bases not matched to a gene: 2. Germline V lookup: CDR1 SGHDT, CDR2 YYEEEE. The CDR3 extends over 16 amino acids. DNA of the CDR3: TGTGCCAGCAGCTTGGTGGGACAGGGGATGAACACTGAAGCTTTCTTT. Its translation: CASSLVGQGMNTEAFF.

This chain joins TRBV2 and TRBJ1-2; D is uncertain. This CDR3 region has 15 residues. V lost 1 base, J lost 4 bases, and 13 bases lay in between. Per germline, CDR1 SNHLY and CDR2 FYNNEI. The CDR3, as DNA: TGTGCCAGCAGTGAAGGGCAAATCGGTGGCTATGGCTACACCTTC. It translates to CASSEGQIGGYGYTF.

This rearrangement joins TRBV18 to TRBJ2-1; no firm D call. The CDR3 contains 12 residues. Germline V CDR1 and CDR2: KGHSH, LQKENI. V was trimmed by 1 base and J by 6 bases, leaving 4 bases between them. Here the CDR3 reads CASSPQSNEQFF. The CDR3 region has the DNA TGTGCCAGCTCACCACAGAGCAATGAGCAGTTCTTC.

This chain links TRBV19 with TRBJ1-5; 7 positions agree with TRBD1. V lost 7 bases, J lost 0 bases, and 9 bases stayed unmatched. The germline V gene encodes CDR1 LNHDA and CDR2 SQIVND (reference sequence). This CDR3 region has 16 residues. The chain's CDR3 is CASKRGLHFSNQPQHF. The DNA of the CDR3 is TGTGCCAGTAAGAGGGGGCTCCACTTTAGCAATCAGCCCCAGCATTTT.

The rearrangement joins TRBV30 to TRBJ2-2, with D possibly TRBD2 on 6 matching bases. The CDR3 has 14 amino acids. V was clipped by 4 bases and J by 1 base, with 10 bases between them. Germline-derived CDR1 and CDR2 are GTSNPN and SVGIG (reference sequence). In nucleotides, the CDR3 is TGTGCCTGGAAGGCGCGGGGGAACACCGGGGAGCTGTTTTTT. Amino acid sequence: CAWKARGNTGELFF.